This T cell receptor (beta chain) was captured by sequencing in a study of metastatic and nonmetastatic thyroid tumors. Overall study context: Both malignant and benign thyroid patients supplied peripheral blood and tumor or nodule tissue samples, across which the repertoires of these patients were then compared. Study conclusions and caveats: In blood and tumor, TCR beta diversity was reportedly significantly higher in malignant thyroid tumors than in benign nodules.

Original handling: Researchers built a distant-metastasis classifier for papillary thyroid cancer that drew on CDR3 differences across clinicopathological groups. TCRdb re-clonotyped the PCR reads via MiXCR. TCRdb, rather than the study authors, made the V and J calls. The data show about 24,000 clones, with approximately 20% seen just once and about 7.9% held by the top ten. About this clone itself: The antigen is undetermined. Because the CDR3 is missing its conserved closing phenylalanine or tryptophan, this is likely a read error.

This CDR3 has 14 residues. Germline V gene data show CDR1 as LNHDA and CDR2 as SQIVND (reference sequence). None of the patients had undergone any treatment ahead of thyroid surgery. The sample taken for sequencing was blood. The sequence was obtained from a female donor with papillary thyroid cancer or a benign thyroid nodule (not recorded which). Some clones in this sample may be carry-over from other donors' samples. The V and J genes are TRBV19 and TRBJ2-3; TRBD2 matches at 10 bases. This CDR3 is CPSTTSGNGDTQYL. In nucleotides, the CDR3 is TGTCCCAGTACCACTAGCGGGAATGGAGATACGCAGTATTTG.